The clone carrying this T cell receptor beta chain was picked up many times. The antigen remains undetermined. These data are taken from a study of identical twins. Study-level results: The degree of excess twin sharing was weaker in beta out-of-frame sequences.

Using its own MiXCR run on the 5' RACE reads, TCRdb lists one record per CDR3 protein. The sample has about 300,000 distinct CDR3 sequences, 9% to 15% seen once. The CDR3 is 15 amino acids. CDR1 and CDR2 from the germline V gene are SEHNR and FQNEAQ (reference sequence). V was shortened by 2 bases and J by 0 bases, with 8 bases between the two germline ends. The data were also submitted as part of a second study, on yellow fever vaccine responses in identical twins.

Specimen: CD8+ T cells sorted from blood. The chain recombines TRBV7-9 with TRBJ1-5, with unresolved D. This receptor was obtained from a young woman in good health. The CDR3 region has the DNA TGTGCCAGCAGCTTAACGGGTTCTAGCAATCAGCCCCAGCATTTT. Amino acids: CASSLTGSSNQPQHF.